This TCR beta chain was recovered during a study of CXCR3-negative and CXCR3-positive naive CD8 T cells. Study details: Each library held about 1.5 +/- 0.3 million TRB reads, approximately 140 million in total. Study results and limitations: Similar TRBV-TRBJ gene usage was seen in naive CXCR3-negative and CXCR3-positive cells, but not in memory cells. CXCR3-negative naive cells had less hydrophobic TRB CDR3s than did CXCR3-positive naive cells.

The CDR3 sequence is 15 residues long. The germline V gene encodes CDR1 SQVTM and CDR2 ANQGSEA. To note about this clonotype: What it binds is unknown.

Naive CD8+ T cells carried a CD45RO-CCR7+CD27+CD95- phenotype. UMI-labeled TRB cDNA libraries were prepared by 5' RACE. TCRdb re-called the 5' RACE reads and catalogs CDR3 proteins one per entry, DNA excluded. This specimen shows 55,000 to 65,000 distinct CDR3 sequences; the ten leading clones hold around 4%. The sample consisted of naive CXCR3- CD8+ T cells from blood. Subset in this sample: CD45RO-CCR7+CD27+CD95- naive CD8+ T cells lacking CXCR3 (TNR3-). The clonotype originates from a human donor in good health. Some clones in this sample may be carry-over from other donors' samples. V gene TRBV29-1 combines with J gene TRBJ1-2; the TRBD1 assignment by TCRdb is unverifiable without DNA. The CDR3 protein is CSVVEGTGPLHGYTF.